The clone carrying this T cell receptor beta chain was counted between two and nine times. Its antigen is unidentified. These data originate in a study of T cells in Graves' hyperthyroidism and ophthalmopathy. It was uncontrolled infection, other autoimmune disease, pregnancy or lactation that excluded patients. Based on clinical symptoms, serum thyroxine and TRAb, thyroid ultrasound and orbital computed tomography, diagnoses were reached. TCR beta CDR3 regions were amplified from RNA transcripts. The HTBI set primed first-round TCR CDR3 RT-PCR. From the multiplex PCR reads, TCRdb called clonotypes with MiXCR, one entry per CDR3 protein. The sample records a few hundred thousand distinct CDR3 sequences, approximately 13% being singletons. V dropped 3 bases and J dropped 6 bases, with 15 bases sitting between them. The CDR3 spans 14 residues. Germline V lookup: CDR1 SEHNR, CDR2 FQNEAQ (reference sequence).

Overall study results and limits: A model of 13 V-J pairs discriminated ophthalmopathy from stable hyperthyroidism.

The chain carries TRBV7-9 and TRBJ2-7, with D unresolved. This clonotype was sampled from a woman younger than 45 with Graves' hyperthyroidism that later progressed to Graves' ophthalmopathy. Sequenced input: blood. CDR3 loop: CASSFLDLSPEQYF. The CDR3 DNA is TGTGCCAGCAGCTTCCTAGACCTCTCCCCCGAGCAGTACTTC.